These T cell receptor beta chains were read from a single sample in a study of patients and donors after allogeneic stem cell transplantation. Each CDR3 protein gets one entry after TCRdb re-called the RT-PCR reads with MiXCR. The data contain approximately 98,000 distinct CDR3 sequences, 35% of them singletons. Sequenced: blood, either unsorted or a sorted T cell fraction (not recorded which). These TCRs come from a human donor who was either an allogeneic HSCT recipient or a stem cell or donor lymphocyte infusion donor (not recorded which). It is not recorded whose cells these are; they may come from a transplant donor. Both conserved end residues are part of each CDR3. D genes are given only for firm matches. Clone size is shown for a subset of rows, as once, few, many or a class of expanded clone.

J,size,D,V,CDR3,DNA
TRBJ2-2,few,-,TRBV7-8,CASSSLRQSAGELFF,TGTGCCAGCAGCTCCTTGAGACAGTCCGCCGGGGAGCTGTTTTTT
TRBJ1-6,-,-,TRBV20-1,CSARERANSPLHF,TGCAGTGCTAGGGAAAGGGCCAATTCACCCCTCCACTTT
TRBJ1-5,-,TRBD1,TRBV6-5,CASSAGTGVNQPQHF,TGTGCCAGCAGTGCCGGGACAGGAGTCAATCAGCCCCAGCATTTT
TRBJ2-5,-,-,TRBV6-6,CATHRAGRGLGETQYF,TGTGCCACCCACCGAGCGGGCCGAGGTTTGGGGGAGACCCAGTACTTC
TRBJ1-2,few,TRBD1,TRBV4-2,CASSPDGQGANYGYTF,TGTGCCAGCAGCCCAGACGGACAGGGGGCTAACTATGGCTACACCTTC
TRBJ2-1,-,-,TRBV7-2,CASSLSSDYNEQFF,TGTGCCAGCAGCTTATCCTCCGATTACAATGAGCAGTTCTTC
TRBJ2-4,-,TRBD1,TRBV23-1,CASSQSRDRLAKNIQYF,TGCGCCAGCAGTCAATCTAGGGACAGGCTAGCCAAAAACATTCAGTACTTC
TRBJ1-5,few,-,TRBV21-1,CASSPDRGSNQPQHF,TGTGCCAGCAGCCCCGACAGGGGGAGCAATCAGCCCCAGCATTTT
TRBJ2-1,-,-,TRBV12-5,CASGLSERFYNEQFF,TGTGCTAGTGGTTTAAGTGAGCGGTTCTACAATGAGCAGTTCTTC
TRBJ2-7,-,-,TRBV5-1,CASSLDGYEQYF,TGCGCCAGCAGCTTGGACGGCTACGAGCAGTACTTC
TRBJ2-5,-,-,TRBV29-1,CSVAPRLGETQYF,TGCAGCGTTGCCCCTAGGTTGGGAGAGACCCAGTACTTC